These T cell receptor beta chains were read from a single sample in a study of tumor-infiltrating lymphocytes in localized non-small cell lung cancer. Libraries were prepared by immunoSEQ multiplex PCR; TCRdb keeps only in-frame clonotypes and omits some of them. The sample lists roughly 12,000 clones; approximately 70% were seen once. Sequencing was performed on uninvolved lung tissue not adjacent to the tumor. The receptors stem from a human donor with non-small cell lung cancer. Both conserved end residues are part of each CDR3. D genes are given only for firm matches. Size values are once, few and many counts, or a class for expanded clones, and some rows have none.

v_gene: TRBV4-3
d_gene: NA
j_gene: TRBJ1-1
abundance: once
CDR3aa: CASSLNMDGNTEAFF
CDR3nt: TGCGCCAGCAGCCTTAACATGGACGGGAACACTGAAGCTTTCTTT

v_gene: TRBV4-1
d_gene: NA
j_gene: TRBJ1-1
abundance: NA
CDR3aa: CASSQGGRGEQNTEAFF
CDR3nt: TGCGCCAGCAGCCAAGGTGGCAGGGGAGAACAGAACACTGAAGCTTTCTTT

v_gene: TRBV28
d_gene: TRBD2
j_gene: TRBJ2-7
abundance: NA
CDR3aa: CASSLAGGSYEQYF
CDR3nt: TGTGCCAGCAGTTTAGCGGGGGGGTCCTACGAGCAGTACTTC

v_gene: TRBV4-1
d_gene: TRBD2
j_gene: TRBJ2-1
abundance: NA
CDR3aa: CASSLSTSGGYNEQFF
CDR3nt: TGCGCCAGCAGCCTCTCGACTAGCGGGGGGTACAATGAGCAGTTCTTC

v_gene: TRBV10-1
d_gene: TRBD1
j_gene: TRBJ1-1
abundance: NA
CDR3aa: CASSRTLGQGLEAFF
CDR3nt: TGCGCCAGCAGCCGGACTCTGGGACAGGGTCTCGAAGCTTTCTTT

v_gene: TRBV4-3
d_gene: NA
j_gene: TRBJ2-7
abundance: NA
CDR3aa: CASSQGTSGTVLYEQYF
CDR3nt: TGCGCCAGCAGCCAAGGCACGTCCGGAACAGTCCTCTACGAGCAGTACTTC

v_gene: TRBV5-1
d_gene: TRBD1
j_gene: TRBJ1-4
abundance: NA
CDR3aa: CASSPGQGAQANEKLFF
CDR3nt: TGCGCCAGCAGCCCGGGACAGGGGGCTCAAGCTAATGAAAAACTGTTTTTT

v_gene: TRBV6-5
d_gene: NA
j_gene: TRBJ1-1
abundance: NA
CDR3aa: CASSFGGTEAFF
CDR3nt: TGTGCCAGCAGTTTCGGAGGCACTGAAGCTTTCTTT

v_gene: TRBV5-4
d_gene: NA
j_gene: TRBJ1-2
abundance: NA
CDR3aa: CASSLGQNYGYTF
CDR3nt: TGTGCCAGCAGCTTGGGGCAGAACTATGGCTACACCTTC

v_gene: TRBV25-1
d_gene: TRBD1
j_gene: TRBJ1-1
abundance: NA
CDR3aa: CASGGQGYTEAFF
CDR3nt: TGTGCCAGCGGGGGACAGGGGTACACTGAAGCTTTCTTT

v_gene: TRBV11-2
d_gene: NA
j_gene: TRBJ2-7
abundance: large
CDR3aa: CASSLVGGSYEQYF
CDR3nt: TGTGCCAGCAGCTTAGTAGGGGGCTCCTACGAGCAGTACTTC

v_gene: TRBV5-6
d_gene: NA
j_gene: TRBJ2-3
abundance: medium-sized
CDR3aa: CASSSVGTQYF
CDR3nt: TGTGCCAGCAGCTCCGTTGGTACGCAGTATTTT

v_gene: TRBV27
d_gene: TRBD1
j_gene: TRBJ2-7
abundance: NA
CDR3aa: CASRKGARVYEQYF
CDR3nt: TGTGCCAGCAGAAAGGGGGCGCGAGTGTACGAGCAGTACTTC

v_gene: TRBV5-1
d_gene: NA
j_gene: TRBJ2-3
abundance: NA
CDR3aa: CASSLADGDTQYF
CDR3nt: TGCGCCAGCAGCTTGGCGGACGGGGATACGCAGTATTTT

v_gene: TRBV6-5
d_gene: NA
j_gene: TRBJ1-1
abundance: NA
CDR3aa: CASRENRPNTEAFF
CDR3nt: TGTGCCAGCAGAGAGAACAGGCCTAACACTGAAGCTTTCTTT

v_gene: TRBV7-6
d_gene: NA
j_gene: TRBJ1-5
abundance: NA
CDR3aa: CASSPDSNQPQHF
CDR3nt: TGTGCCAGCAGCCCGGATAGCAATCAGCCCCAGCATTTT

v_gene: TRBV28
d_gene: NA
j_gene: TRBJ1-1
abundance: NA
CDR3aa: CASSLRQLNTEAFF
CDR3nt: TGTGCCAGCAGTTTAAGACAGTTGAACACTGAAGCTTTCTTT

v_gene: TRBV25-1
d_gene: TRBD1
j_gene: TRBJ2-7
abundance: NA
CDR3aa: CASTKETGAYEQYF
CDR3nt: TGTGCCAGCACCAAGGAGACAGGGGCCTACGAGCAGTACTTC

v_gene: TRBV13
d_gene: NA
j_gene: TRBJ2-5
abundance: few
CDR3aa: CASSFSMYQETQYF
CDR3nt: TGTGCCAGCAGCTTTTCGATGTACCAAGAGACCCAGTACTTC

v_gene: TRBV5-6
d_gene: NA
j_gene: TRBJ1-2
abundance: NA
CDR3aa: CASFSTANYGYTF
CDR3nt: TGTGCCAGCTTTTCAACCGCTAACTATGGCTACACCTTC

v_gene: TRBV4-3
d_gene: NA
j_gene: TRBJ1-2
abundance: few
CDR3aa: CASSQGALTNYGYTF
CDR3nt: TGCGCCAGCAGCCAGGGGGCCTTGACTAACTATGGCTACACCTTC

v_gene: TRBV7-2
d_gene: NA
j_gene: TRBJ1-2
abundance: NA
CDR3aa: CASSFEFSNYGYTF
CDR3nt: TGTGCCAGCAGCTTCGAGTTCAGTAACTATGGCTACACCTTC

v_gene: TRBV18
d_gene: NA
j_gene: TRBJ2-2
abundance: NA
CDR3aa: CASSPLHIGSGELFF
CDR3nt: TGTGCCAGCTCACCACTACATATAGGGTCCGGGGAGCTGTTTTTT

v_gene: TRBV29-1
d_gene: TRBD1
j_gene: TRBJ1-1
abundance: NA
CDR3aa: CSDGTGGYTEAFF
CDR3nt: TGCAGCGACGGAACAGGGGGATACACTGAAGCTTTCTTT

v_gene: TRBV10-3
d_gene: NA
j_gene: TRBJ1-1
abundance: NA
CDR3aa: CAISGAGPLWAEAFF
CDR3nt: TGTGCCATCAGTGGGGCAGGGCCGCTCTGGGCTGAAGCTTTCTTT

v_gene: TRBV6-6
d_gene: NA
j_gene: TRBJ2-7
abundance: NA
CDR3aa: CASTTRGGNPVYEQYF
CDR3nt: TGTGCCAGCACCACGAGAGGGGGGAACCCAGTCTACGAGCAGTACTTC

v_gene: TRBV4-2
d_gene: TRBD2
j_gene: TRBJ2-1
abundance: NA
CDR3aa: CASSQADLTGTISSYNEQFF
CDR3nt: TGTGCCAGCAGCCAGGCTGATCTGACCGGGACTATCAGCTCCTACAATGAGCAGTTCTTC

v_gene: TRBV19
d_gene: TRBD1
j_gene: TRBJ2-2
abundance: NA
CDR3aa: CASSFRQGNTGELFF
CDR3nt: TGTGCCAGTAGTTTCCGACAGGGGAACACCGGGGAGCTGTTTTTT

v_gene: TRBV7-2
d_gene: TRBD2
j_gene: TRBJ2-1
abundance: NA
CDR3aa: CASSLLAGYYNEQFF
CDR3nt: TGTGCCAGCAGCTTACTAGCGGGATACTACAATGAGCAGTTCTTC

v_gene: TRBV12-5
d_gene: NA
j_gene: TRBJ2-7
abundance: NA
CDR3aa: CASGLTSYEQYF
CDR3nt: TGTGCTAGTGGTTTGACATCGTACGAGCAGTACTTC

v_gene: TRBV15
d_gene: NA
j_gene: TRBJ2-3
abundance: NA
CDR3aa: CATSRSAGTDTQYF
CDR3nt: TGTGCCACCAGCAGAAGTGCTGGCACAGATACGCAGTATTTT

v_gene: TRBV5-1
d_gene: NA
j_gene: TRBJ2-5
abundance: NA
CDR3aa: CASSLEPYQETQYF
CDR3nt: TGCGCCAGCAGCTTGGAACCGTACCAAGAGACCCAGTACTTC

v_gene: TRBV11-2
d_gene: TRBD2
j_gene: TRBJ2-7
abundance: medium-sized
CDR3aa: CASSLGFASGSLYEQYF
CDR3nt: TGTGCCAGCAGCTTAGGTTTTGCTAGCGGGAGCTTATACGAGCAGTACTTC

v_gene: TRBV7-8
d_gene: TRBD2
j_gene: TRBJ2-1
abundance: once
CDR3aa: CASSFPLDSGSQRNEQFF
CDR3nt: TGTGCCAGCAGCTTCCCCCTGGATAGCGGGAGCCAGAGGAATGAGCAGTTCTTC

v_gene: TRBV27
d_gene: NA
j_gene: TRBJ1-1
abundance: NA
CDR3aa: CASSPLGGRQDTEAFF
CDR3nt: TGTGCCAGCAGTCCGCTGGGCGGGCGGCAGGACACTGAAGCTTTCTTT

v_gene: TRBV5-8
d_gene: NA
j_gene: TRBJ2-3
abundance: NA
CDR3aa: CAPKGRDRTGADTQYF
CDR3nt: TGTGCCCCTAAGGGGAGAGATCGCACGGGCGCAGATACGCAGTATTTT

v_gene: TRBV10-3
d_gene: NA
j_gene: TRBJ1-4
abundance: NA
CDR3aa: CAISESRRPGEKLFF
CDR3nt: TGTGCCATCAGTGAGTCGAGAAGACCGGGCGAAAAACTGTTTTTT

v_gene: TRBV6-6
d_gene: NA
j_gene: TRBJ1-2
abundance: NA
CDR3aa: CASSYLPDNYGYTF
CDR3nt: TGTGCCAGCAGTTACCTTCCAGATAACTATGGCTACACCTTC

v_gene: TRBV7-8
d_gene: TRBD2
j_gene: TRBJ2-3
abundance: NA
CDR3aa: CASSFKVASGGRDTQYF
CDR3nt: TGTGCCAGCAGCTTTAAGGTGGCTAGCGGCGGTCGAGATACGCAGTATTTT

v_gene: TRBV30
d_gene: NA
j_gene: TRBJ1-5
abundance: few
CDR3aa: CAWSVRGPGGDQPQHF
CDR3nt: TGTGCCTGGAGTGTACGCGGTCCGGGAGGCGATCAGCCCCAGCATTTT